Each of the 17 T cell receptor beta chains below was sequenced from the same sample in a study of glioma-infiltrating T cells after dendritic cell vaccination. Generated by immunoSEQ multiplex PCR, the TCRdb table keeps only in-frame clones and is missing some. Of tens of thousands of clones in the sample, approximately 83% were seen once. Specified time point: after dendritic cell vaccination, including at tumor progression/relapse. The input for sequencing was blood, taken after dendritic cell vaccination. These receptors all stem from a human donor with glioblastoma.

This chain uses TRBV6-5 with TRBJ1-4, with D possibly matching TRBD1 (5 bases). V shed 5 bases and J shed 10 bases, with 14 bases lying between them. The CDR3 runs to 13 residues. From germline, CDR1 is MNHEY and CDR2 SVGAGI. CDR3 coding DNA: TGTGCCAGCAGTCCCGGGGGGGAGAGAAAACTGTTTTTT. Translating gives CASSPGGERKLFF.

The CDR3 loop reads CASSYRGNNIQYF. In nucleotides, the CDR3 is TGTGCCAGCAGTTACAGGGGAAACAACATTCAGTACTTC. The J gene is TRBJ2-4, the V gene TRBV6-5; possibly TRBD1 for D (5 bases). The V and J ends lost 2 bases and 7 bases respectively, with 9 bases between them. This CDR3 has 13 amino acids. Germline V CDR1 and CDR2: MNHEY, SVGAGI.

V usage is TRBV5-1 and J usage is TRBJ1-2; 7 bases align to TRBD1. J gave up 1 base and V 1 base, and 4 bases lay outside the gene matches. Germline assignment: CDR1 SGHRS and CDR2 YFSETQ. There are 15 residues in the CDR3. DNA of the CDR3: TGCGCCAGCAGCTTGCCTACAGGGGATAACTATGGCTACACCTTC. Amino acids: CASSLPTGDNYGYTF.

The rearrangement links TRBV6-1 to TRBJ1-5, with TRBD1 identical over 7 bases. The CDR3 extends over 14 amino acids. Germline CDR1 is MNHNS and CDR2 is SASEGT. After removal of 6 bases from V and 1 base from J, the junction contained 3 bases not matched to a gene. The CDR3 loop is CASRTGLSNQPQHF. CDR3 sequence (DNA): TGTGCCAGCAGGACAGGGCTGAGCAATCAGCCCCAGCATTTT.

The V and J genes are TRBV19 and TRBJ2-1; 7 nucleotides match TRBD2. V trimming: 1 base; J trimming: 4 bases; junction bases outside the gene matches: 4. This CDR3 has 15 residues. Looked up from germline, CDR1 is LNHDA and CDR2 is SQIVND (reference sequence). This CDR3 reads CASSIVGGGYNEQFF. The CDR3 DNA follows: TGTGCCAGTAGTATAGTTGGCGGGGGTTACAATGAGCAGTTCTTC.

The rearrangement joins TRBV2 to TRBJ1-2; possibly TRBD1 for D (5 bases). Germline V CDR1 and CDR2: SNHLY, FYNNEI. V shed 3 bases and J shed 3 bases, with 11 bases lying between them. This CDR3 spans 14 amino acids. CDR3 sequence: CASSEWGADYGYTF. The DNA of the CDR3 is TGTGCCAGCAGTGAGTGGGGCGCGGACTATGGCTACACCTTC.

The chain couples TRBV27 to TRBJ1-1; 8 bases match TRBD1. V was clipped by 5 bases and J by 4 bases; unmatched bases: 12. The length of the CDR3 is 16 residues. The germline V gene encodes CDR1 MNHEY and CDR2 SMNVEV (reference sequence). CDR3 protein: CASSMTGALGSTEAFF. CDR3 nucleotide sequence: TGTGCCAGCAGTATGACAGGGGCTCTGGGCAGCACTGAAGCTTTCTTT.

This chain joins TRBV5-1 and TRBJ1-1; 10 bases align to TRBD1. The germline gives CDR1 SGHRS, CDR2 YFSETQ. CDR3 size: 18 residues. V trimming: 4 bases; J trimming: 0 bases; junction bases outside the gene matches: 12. CDR3 loop: CASSKLPTGGPMNTEAFF. DNA for the CDR3: TGCGCCAGCAGCAAATTACCGACAGGGGGCCCCATGAACACTGAAGCTTTCTTT.

The V call is TRBV7-2, the J call TRBJ2-3; TRBD2 matches 13 bases. Germline V lookup: CDR1 SGHTA, CDR2 FQGNSA. The junction had 12 bases not matched to a gene; V was cut back by 5 bases and J by 4 bases. The CDR3 has 18 residues. CDR3 in DNA: TGTGCCAGCAGCCTATCCTTGACTAGCGGGGGGAGGGCAGATACGCAGTATTTT. Translating it yields CASSLSLTSGGRADTQYF.

This clone has just one count. The CDR3 nucleotides are TGTGCCAGCAGCGGCGGGGGGGCAGATACGCAGTATTTT. This encodes CASSGGGADTQYF. The rearrangement joins TRBV9 to TRBJ2-3; 9 nucleotides line up with TRBD2. CDR3 size: 13 residues. The germline V gene has CDR1 SGDLS and CDR2 YYNGEE. The ends lost 3 bases at V and 4 bases at J; junction bases unmatched: 0.

This clone was recorded once. The chain recombines TRBV6-5 with TRBJ1-2; TRBD1 might be the D (6 bases). The V gene's germline CDR1 is MNHEY and CDR2 SVGAGI. The CDR3 runs 15 residues. V was trimmed by 5 bases and J by 7 bases, leaving 20 bases between them. The CDR3 loop reads CASSTDRIGLRGYTF. DNA for the CDR3: TGTGCCAGCAGTACGGACAGAATCGGCCTTCGTGGCTACACCTTC.

The sample holds one count of this clone. This chain links TRBV6-4 with TRBJ1-1; D perhaps matches TRBD1 (6 bases). This CDR3 contains 16 residues. Germline values: CDR1 MRHNA, CDR2 SNTAGT. V shed 0 bases and J shed 4 bases, with 15 bases lying between them. This CDR3 is CASSDSLGGGITEAFF. CDR3 DNA: TGTGCCAGCAGTGACTCTCTAGGGGGTGGTATCACTGAAGCTTTCTTT.

The chain uses TRBV30 and TRBJ2-3, with TRBD2 as a possible D gene (6 bases). Germline assignment: CDR1 GTSNPN and CDR2 SVGIG (reference sequence). The CDR3 is made up of 15 amino acids. V was pared by 0 bases and J by 6 bases, with 16 bases between. The CDR3 nucleotides are TGTGCCTGGAGTGTACTAGCTCGTCTAGGGGATACGCAGTATTTT. Translation: CAWSVLARLGDTQYF.

The V and J genes are TRBV30 and TRBJ2-3; TRBD2 might be the D (6 bases). The CDR3 is made up of 13 amino acids. CDR1 GTSNPN and CDR2 SVGIG come from the germline V gene (reference sequence). V was cut by 4 bases and J by 1 base, with 9 bases left in between. The CDR3, as DNA: TGTGCCTGGATGCGCGGGGGCACAGATACGCAGTATTTT. Its protein is CAWMRGGTDTQYF.

The CDR3 DNA reads as TGTGCCAGCAGGGCGGGTTGGGTAAATCCCGGGGAGCTGTTTTTT. Its translation: CASRAGWVNPGELFF. V usage is TRBV7-2 and J usage is TRBJ2-2, with D possibly TRBD2 on 5 matching bases. From germline, CDR1 is SGHTA and CDR2 FQGNSA. This CDR3 has 15 residues. Trimming removed 6 bases from V and 6 bases from J, with 17 bases in between.

This clone has a single count. The V call is TRBV5-1, the J call TRBJ2-1; D ambiguous. Germline V gene sequence: CDR1 SGHRS, CDR2 YFSETQ. The V gene lost 0 bases and the J gene lost 9 bases, with 13 bases spanning the gap. This CDR3 has 14 residues. The CDR3 DNA reads as TGCGCCAGCAGCTTGGGGCCACTATCGGGTGAGCAGTTCTTC. Translation gives CASSLGPLSGEQFF. The variable domain in full, with the rest retrieved from reference TRBV5-1 and TRBJ2-1, is KAGVTQTPRYLIKTRGQQVTLSCSPISGHRSVSWYQQTPGQGLQFLFEYFSETQRNKGNFPGRFSGRQFSNSRSEMNVSTLELGDSALYLCASSLGPLSGEQFFGPGTRLTVL.

CDR3 loop: CASSAGGGQSTGELFF. DNA of the CDR3: TGTGCCAGCAGCGCTGGGGGGGGACAAAGCACCGGGGAGCTGTTTTTT. The chain joins TRBV11-2 to TRBJ2-2; a possible D gene is TRBD2 (7 bases). The germline CDR1 and CDR2 sequences are SGHAT and FQNNGV. V lost 5 bases to trimming and J lost 4 bases, with 17 bases between them. There are 16 residues in the CDR3.